This T cell receptor beta chain was found in a study of identical twins. The CDR3 totals 13 residues. J was trimmed by 5 bases and V by 5 bases; bases with no gene match: 3. Germline V CDR1 and CDR2: LGHDT, YNNKEL (reference sequence). TCRdb reprocessed the 5' RACE reads via MiXCR and lists one record per CDR3 protein. The sample shows 700,000 to 950,000 distinct CDR3 sequences, 9% to 15% of them seen only once. This clonotype has just a few counts. These records were also assigned to another study, of yellow fever vaccine responses in identical twins.

Input material: PBMCs. The rearrangement joins TRBV3-1 to TRBJ2-3; 8 bases are shared with TRBD2. This TCR was recovered from a young woman in good health. CDR3 bases: TGTGCCAGCAGCATCCTAGCGGGAGATACGCAGTATTTT. It yields the protein CASSILAGDTQYF.